Each of the 5 T cell receptor beta chains below was sequenced from the same sample in a study of T cells in women clearing cervical HPV infection. Sequenced by immunoSEQ multiplex PCR; TCRdb stores in-frame clones only, minus some. This table holds roughly 23,000 clones. Sequenced sample: blood buffy coat. The origin of the receptors is a woman aged 18-70 years with a cervical HPV16 infection that either progressed to CIN3+ or cleared (not recorded which).

On this clone: The sequence runs out 3 residues before the end of the CDR3; the remainder is reconstructed from the germline J gene. The chain couples TRBV20-1 to TRBJ2-5, with 7 positions matching TRBD2. Germline lookup yields CDR1 DFQATT and CDR2 SNEGSKA (reference sequence). The CDR3 covers 14 residues. Unmatched junction bases numbered 6, after V lost 0 bases and J lost 5 bases. The CDR3 protein is CSARDPGGTETQYF. The sequenced CDR3 bases are TGCAGTGCTAGAGACCCCGGGGGGACGGAGACC.

The CDR3 here is CASSLTGTNSYEQYF. CDR3 DNA, as far as it was read: TGTGCCAGCAGTCTAACCGGGACAAATTCCTACGAG. J is TRBJ2-7 and V is TRBV27, with D perhaps matching TRBD1 (6 bases). The read halts 3 residues ahead of the CDR3 end, with the missing end drawn from the germline J gene. The V gene's germline CDR1 is MNHEY and CDR2 SMNVEV (reference sequence). This CDR3 region has 15 residues. V was cut by 5 bases and J by 1 base, with 15 bases left in between.

With respect to this clone: The read ends 3 residues before the CDR3 terminus; that terminus is restored from the germline J gene. The J gene is TRBJ1-4, the V gene TRBV20-1; no firm D call. CDR1 is DFQATT, CDR2 SNEGSKA, per germline (reference sequence). V dropped 4 bases and J dropped 0 bases, with 6 bases sitting between them. The CDR3 consists of 13 residues. This CDR3 is CSAKGTTNEKLFF. The DNA read from the CDR3 is TGCAGTGCTAAGGGTACAACTAATGAAAAA.

Regarding this clone: The read ends 3 residues early relative to the CDR3; the germline J gene fills the gap. The gene calls are TRBV20-1 and TRBJ2-2; D gene ambiguous. Germline CDR1 DFQATT, CDR2 SNEGSKA (reference sequence). CDR3 length equals 16 residues. The V end lost 0 bases, the J end lost 2 bases, and 13 bases lay between the germline ends. This CDR3 reads CSARDPQLFNTGELFF. The part of the CDR3 DNA that was read is TGCAGTGCTAGAGATCCACAGCTGTTCAACACCGGGGAG.

As regards this clone: The missing CDR3 end, 3 residues past where the read stops, is filled in from the germline J gene. J is TRBJ1-1 and V is TRBV30, with TRBD1 as a possible D gene (5 bases). Germline V gene sequence: CDR1 GTSNPN, CDR2 SVGIG (reference sequence). V was clipped by 0 bases and J by 5 bases, with 13 bases between them. The CDR3 extends over 14 amino acids. CDR3 bases read: TGTGCCTGGAGTGTACGGGGGGTTGGGACTGAA. Its translation is CAWSVRGVGTE. In full, the CDR3 is CAWSVRGVGTEAFF. The full variable domain, in which reference TRBV30 and TRBJ1-1 provide the parts outside the CDR3, is SQTIHQWPATLVQPVGSPLSLECTVEGTSNPNLYWYRQAAGRGLQLLFYSVGIGQISSEVPQNLSASRPQDRQFILSSKKLLLSDSGFYLCAWSVRGVGTEAFFGQGTRLTVV.